This T cell receptor beta chain was recovered during a study of Graves' ophthalmopathy and Graves' hyperthyroidism. Whole-study findings and limits: Ophthalmopathy progression predictions by the model showed approximately 75% specificity and approximately 70% sensitivity. Most expanded clonotypes in thyroid above 0.001 frequency also showed up in blood.

Hyperthyroidism was new, under 2 months, in patients aged 18 to 65. Among the exclusions were patients with other autoimmune diseases, uncontrolled infections, pregnancy or lactation. The study amplified TCR beta CDR3 regions using RNA transcripts. HTBI-primed RT-PCR formed the first round, and a multiplex PCR formed the second. TCRdb reprocessed the multiplex PCR reads with MiXCR, giving one entry per CDR3 protein. Of more than 300,000 distinct CDR3 sequences listed, 15% to 19% are singletons. This clonotype was observed at least ten times. Its specificity is not known. With 3 bases removed from V and 0 bases from J, the gap between germline ends came to 12 bases. CDR1 SGHRS and CDR2 YFSETQ come from the germline V gene. This CDR3 is 15 amino acids long.

The sequencing input was peripheral blood. This clonotype was sampled from a woman younger than 30 with stable Graves' hyperthyroidism. The gene calls are TRBV5-1 and TRBJ1-1; D is uncertain. The CDR3 reads CASSSGFPLNTEAFF. The CDR3 DNA follows: TGCGCCAGCAGCTCCGGTTTCCCCCTGAACACTGAAGCTTTCTTT.